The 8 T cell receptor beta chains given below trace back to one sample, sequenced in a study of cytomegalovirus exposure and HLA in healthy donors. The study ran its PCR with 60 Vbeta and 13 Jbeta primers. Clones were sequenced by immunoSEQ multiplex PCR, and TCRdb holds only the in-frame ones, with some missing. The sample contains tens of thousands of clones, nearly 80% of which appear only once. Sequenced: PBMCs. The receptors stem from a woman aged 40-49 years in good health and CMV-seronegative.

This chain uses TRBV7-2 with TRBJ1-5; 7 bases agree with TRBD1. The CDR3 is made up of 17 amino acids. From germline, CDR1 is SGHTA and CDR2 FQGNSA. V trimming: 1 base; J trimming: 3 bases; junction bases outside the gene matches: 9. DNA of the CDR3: TGTGCCAGCAGCTTAGGGGACAGATTCTCTCCCAATCAGCCCCAGCATTTT. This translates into CASSLGDRFSPNQPQHF.

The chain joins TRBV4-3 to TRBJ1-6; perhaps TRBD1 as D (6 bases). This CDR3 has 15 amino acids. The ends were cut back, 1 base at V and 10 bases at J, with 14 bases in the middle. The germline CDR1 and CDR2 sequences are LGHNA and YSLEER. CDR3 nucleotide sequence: TGCGCCAGCAGCCAAGTGATCGGGGGGCGGTCACCCCTCCACTTT. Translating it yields CASSQVIGGRSPLHF.

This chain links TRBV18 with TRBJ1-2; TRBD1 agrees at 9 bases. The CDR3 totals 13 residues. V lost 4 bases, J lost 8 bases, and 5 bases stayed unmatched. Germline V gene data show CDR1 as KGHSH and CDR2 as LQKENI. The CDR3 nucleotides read TGTGCCAGCTCACTCCCGGGACAGGGAGGCTACACCTTC. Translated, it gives CASSLPGQGGYTF.

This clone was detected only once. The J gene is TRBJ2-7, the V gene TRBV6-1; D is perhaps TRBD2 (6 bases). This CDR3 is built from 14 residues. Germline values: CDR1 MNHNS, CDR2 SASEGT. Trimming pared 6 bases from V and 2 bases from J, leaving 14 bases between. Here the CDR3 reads CASRGPGVPYEQYF. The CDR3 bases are TGTGCCAGCAGGGGTCCGGGGGTCCCCTACGAGCAGTACTTC.

CDR3 sequence reads: CASSLGRRAGGLENIQYF. The CDR3 DNA sequence: TGCGCCAGCAGCTTGGGGAGGCGTGCGGGGGGATTAGAAAACATTCAGTACTTC. The rearrangement links TRBV5-1 to TRBJ2-4, with 8 bases aligning to TRBD2. Per germline, CDR1 SGHRS and CDR2 YFSETQ. J lost 5 bases, V lost 0 bases, and 13 bases had no gene match. The CDR3 contains 18 residues.

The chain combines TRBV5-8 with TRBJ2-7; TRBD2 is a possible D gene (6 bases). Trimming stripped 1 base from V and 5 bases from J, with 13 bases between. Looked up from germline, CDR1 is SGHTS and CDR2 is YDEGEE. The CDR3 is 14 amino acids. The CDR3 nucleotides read TGTGCCAGCAGCTTGCGGGGGAAACTAAACGAGCAGTACTTC. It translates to CASSLRGKLNEQYF.

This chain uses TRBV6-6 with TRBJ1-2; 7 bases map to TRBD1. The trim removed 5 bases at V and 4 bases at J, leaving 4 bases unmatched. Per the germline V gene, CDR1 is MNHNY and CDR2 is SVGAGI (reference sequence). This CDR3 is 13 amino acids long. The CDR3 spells CASSTGTVYGYTF. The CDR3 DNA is TGTGCCAGCAGTACCGGGACAGTCTATGGCTACACCTTC.

The CDR3 region is CASSGGSGRKLFF. In nucleotides, the CDR3 is TGTGCCAGCAGTGGCGGTTCCGGAAGAAAACTGTTTTTT. The rearrangement uses TRBV2 and TRBJ1-4; D is ambiguous. V lost 4 bases to trimming and J lost 10 bases, with 13 bases between them. From germline, CDR1 is SNHLY and CDR2 FYNNEI. CDR3 length: 13 amino acids.